Presented here are 9 T cell receptor beta chains from one specimen sequenced in a study of T cell responses to AZD1222 COVID-19 vaccine. Generated by immunoSEQ multiplex PCR, the TCRdb table keeps only in-frame clones and is missing some. In the table there are approximately 70,000 clones, 88% of which are singletons. The sample consisted of peripheral blood, taken 28 days after the second dose of the MenACWY control vaccine. The receptors originated from an adult who received the MenACWY meningococcal vaccine as a control.

The rearrangement links TRBV7-2 to TRBJ2-1; 7 positions match TRBD2. Germline V gene data show CDR1 as SGHTA and CDR2 as FQGNSA. The CDR3 is made up of 17 amino acids. V shed 5 bases, J shed 5 bases, and the junction held 15 bases outside the gene matches. For the CDR3, the DNA is TGTGCCAGCAGCCTCCCGGGTTCTAGCGGAGGAAACAATGAGCAGTTCTTC. Amino acid sequence: CASSLPGSSGGNNEQFF.

This rearrangement joins TRBV2 to TRBJ1-4; tentative D call: TRBD1 (6 bases). Germline V gene sequence: CDR1 SNHLY, CDR2 FYNNEI. The CDR3 covers 14 residues. V was clipped by 7 bases and J by 7 bases, with 16 bases between them. For the CDR3, the DNA is TGTGCCAGCAACCCGGGAGGGGGGCGTGAAAAACTGTTTTTT. This gives the protein CASNPGGGREKLFF.

CDR3 coding DNA: TGTGCCAGCAGTTCCAAGTCTGGTTCACCCCTCCACTTT. Translated, it gives CASSSKSGSPLHF. V gene TRBV6-5 combines with J gene TRBJ1-6; D not certain. CDR3 size: 13 residues. Deletions cut 4 bases from V and 9 bases from J, with 10 bases between. Germline V gene lookup returns CDR1 MNHEY and CDR2 SVGAGI.

The V call is TRBV9, the J call TRBJ2-2; D remains unclear. Germline CDR1 and CDR2: SGDLS and YYNGEE. Trimming took 0 bases from V and 0 from J, leaving 6 bases between them. This CDR3 has 15 residues. In nucleotides, the CDR3 is TGTGCCAGCAGCGTAGCCACCTCGAACACCGGGGAGCTGTTTTTT. This translates into CASSVATSNTGELFF.

With respect to this clone: The junction departs from germline at one end; a sequencing error may be responsible. The same CDR3 arises from other DNA sequences in this sample as well. This sequence joins TRBV28 and TRBJ2-7, with 9 bases lining up with TRBD2. The CDR3 spans 17 residues. In germline, CDR1 is MDHEN, CDR2 SYDVKM. The CDR3 here is CASSFSLAGTNPYEQYF. The CDR3 coding sequence is TGCGCCAGCAGTTTTAGCCTAGCGGGAACGAATCCCTACGAGCAGTACTTC.

The V call is TRBV27, the J call TRBJ2-7; no firm D call. The ends were cut back, 3 bases at V and 3 bases at J, with 15 bases in the middle. The CDR3 is 15 residues long. Per germline, CDR1 MNHEY and CDR2 SMNVEV (reference sequence). CDR3 sequence reads: CASSLAGQPLYEQYF. The CDR3 DNA reads as TGTGCCAGCAGTTTGGCAGGCCAGCCTCTCTACGAGCAGTACTTC.

The J gene is TRBJ1-5, the V gene TRBV7-2; 7 bases match TRBD1. Trimming at V came to 0 bases and at J to 5 bases, leaving 4 bases not matched to a gene. The CDR3 totals 15 residues. Per germline, CDR1 SGHTA and CDR2 FQGNSA. The CDR3 here is CASSLATGLDQPQHF. CDR3 DNA sequence: TGTGCCAGCAGCTTAGCGACAGGGTTAGATCAGCCCCAGCATTTT.

This clone was found once. The V gene is TRBV7-3, the J gene TRBJ1-1, with D possibly matching TRBD1 (5 bases). The CDR3 sequence is 14 residues long. The V end was cut by 2 bases, the J end by 6 bases, with 13 bases between. CDR1 is SGHTA, CDR2 FQGTGA, per germline. CDR3 amino acids: CASSLYPKGAEAFF. DNA for the CDR3: TGTGCCAGCAGCTTATACCCCAAAGGGGCTGAAGCTTTCTTT.

The V call is TRBV14, the J call TRBJ2-7; 8 bases are a match to TRBD1. There are 17 residues in the CDR3. V dropped 4 bases and J dropped 6; count of bases not matched to a gene: 17. Germline lookup yields CDR1 SGHDN and CDR2 FVKESK. CDR3 amino acids: CASSLSSDRALSREQYF. In DNA form, the CDR3 reads TGTGCCAGCAGCCTTTCTTCGGACAGGGCTCTCTCTCGCGAGCAGTACTTC.